This T cell receptor beta chain stems from a study of blood T cell repertoires in COVID-19 (dated by TCRdb to 2018 to 2021). Notes on the research overall: Samples covering the acute and convalescent phases of COVID-19 were provided by collaborators in the United States, Italy and Spain. The prospective study material was composed of cDNA or gDNA derived from T cells, B-cell-depleted T cells, or PBMCs. Deeply sampled blood TCRbeta repertoires from subjects exposed to, actively infected with, or recovered from COVID-19 were included in the dataset. The repertoires were released in a freely available public database meant as a resource for research on the immune response to SARS-CoV-2. The samples were drawn from two sources: the first 160 participants of the ongoing ImmuneRACE study, and 1,200 or so subjects contributed by 6 global collaborators. The sample metadata nearly always contained a de-identified subject ID, COVID-19 status, age in years and sex. HLA class I and class II types, where available, came from metadata supplied by the sample provider rather than from assay-based typing. Here is what the overall study found, with its caveats: Clinical and demographic metadata were provided uncurated, with the amount varying by source and participant.

The immunoSEQ Assay, a bias-controlled multiplex PCR, was used to amplify TCRbeta CDR3 regions from genomic DNA. The original pipeline was this. The number of nucleated cells in each sample was estimated from the amplification of reference gene primers within the assay. Sequence reads were collapsed and filtered to measure the absolute abundance of every unique TCRbeta CDR3 rearrangement. Productive Simpson clonality was computed per sample as the square root of Simpson's diversity index over productive rearrangements. TCRdb mirrors the immuneACCESS table, restricted to in-frame sequences. Some clones are absent from its copies; in checked studies, under half trace to an unresolved V gene, and the reason for the others is unknown. Clone size and V and J calls were adopted from that table, with D and trimming inferred from the DNA. The sample table holds some 250,000 clones, of which approximately 83% were seen once. Approximately 2% of the sample is held by the ten biggest clonotypes.

A second Seattle source provided samples from volunteer blood donors who had recovered from COVID-19. The collaborating institutions used their own protocols to collect whole blood in K2EDTA tubes. For TCRbeta analysis, collaborator samples were shipped as frozen whole blood, as isolated PBMCs, or as DNA extracted from either sample type. There are 12 amino acids in the CDR3, from cysteine to phenylalanine inclusive. The DNA shown is the 36-base CDR3, in frame from base 1. The germline V gene (reference sequence) gives CDR1 as SGHAT and CDR2 as FQDESV. V is cut by 5 bases and J by 8 bases, and the space between the germline ends is 10 bases. As for this clone: Its antigen remains undetermined. Base quality data are lacking; no much larger clone is found one base away.

In this chain, TRBV11-1 is recombined with TRBJ2-1; perhaps TRBD1 is the D gene, with 6 bases matching. The sample taken for sequencing was peripheral blood. This sequence originates from a man aged 25 to 40 who had recovered from COVID-19. The CDR3 reads as follows: CASSTQGYEQFF. The DNA sequence is as follows: TGTGCCAGCAGCACACAGGGCTATGAGCAGTTCTTC.